The sequence of this T cell receptor (beta chain) was determined in a study of blood T cell repertoires in COVID-19. Study-wide background: Sources were T cells, B-cell-depleted T cells, or PBMCs; the material itself was cDNA or gDNA.

Study processing details: Amplified reference gene primers provided the basis for estimating nucleated cell counts. The data were produced by immunoSEQ multiplex PCR, yet TCRdb's version contains in-frame clones alone and is incomplete. The DNA was the basis for D and trimming; V, J and clone size are from that table. The table has around 26,000 clones, around 80% seen once. CDR1 LNHDA and CDR2 SQIVND come from the germline V gene (reference sequence). Germline trimming cut 6 bases from V and 6 bases from J; bases unmatched to any gene: 6. The CDR3 contains 14 residues. The specimen was peripheral blood. The chain combines TRBV19 with TRBJ1-5; 9 bases match TRBD1. This clonotype was sampled from a woman of 80 years or more with acute or convalescent COVID-19. CDR3 nucleotides: TGTGCCAGTAGCCTACGACAGGGGGGTCAGCCCCAGCATTTT. Translating it yields CASSLRQGGQPQHF.